This entry features one T cell receptor beta chain sequence. Its antigen target is currently unknown. No clone much larger than this one lies a single base away; base qualities are absent. V drops 3 bases and J drops 0 bases, leaving 8 bases in between. From cysteine to phenylalanine, the CDR3 is 15 amino acids long. Only CDR3 DNA is held: 45 bases, read in frame from base 1. CDR1 and CDR2, looked up from the germline V gene, are LGHNT and FRNRAP. This sample was included in a study of CD8 T cells in ankylosing spondylitis (dated by TCRdb to the late 2010s). Context from the whole study: T cell receptor beta repertoires were profiled in healthy donors and ankylosing spondylitis patients so that disease-linked TCR variants could be found. Peripheral blood samples were taken, and synovial fluid was additionally collected from ankylosing spondylitis patients. In total, the full study cohort was made up of about 99 healthy donors and 25 to 30 ankylosing spondylitis patients.

TCRdb shows the sequencer as Illumina HiSeq 2500. TCR beta libraries were prepared by quantitative 5'-RACE with molecular barcodes. As for the authors' bioinformatics: Disease-linked TCR variants were identified with a new computational method built on a probabilistic model of VDJ rearrangement. TCRdb took the public reads, trimmed them with fastp at Q25, ran MiXCR for clone calling and kept in-frame beta chains. Rows with one shared CDR3 protein collapse into an entry with the most common genes and DNA. Here the V and J calls rest on TCRdb's processing, not on the authors' analysis. The sample table lists fewer than 500,000 distinct CDR3 sequences, approximately 26% of them with a count of one. The top ten clones comprise 0.89% of the sample. Study-level results and caveats: A TCR beta motif of about 8 highly homologous amino acid variants appeared characteristic of blood from ankylosing spondylitis patients. Some motif variants were previously reported in synovial fluid and blood of reactive arthritis patients, suggesting common disease-initiation mechanisms. A CD8+ phenotype was shown by the disease-linked clones, which were found at relatively low frequencies in peripheral blood. According to the report, matched synovial fluid samples from ankylosing spondylitis patients were significantly enriched for the disease-linked clones.

The chain joins TRBV12-5 to TRBJ2-2; no D gene call is confident. This sequence originates from a male donor with ankylosing spondylitis. Sequences were obtained from blood, either unsorted or a sorted T cell fraction (not recorded which). The sequenced DNA: TGTGCTAGTGGTTTTACCGAAGCGAACACCGGGGAGCTGTTTTTT. The encoded protein is CASGFTEANTGELFF.